This T cell receptor (beta chain) stems from a study of cytomegalovirus exposure and HLA in healthy donors (dated by TCRdb to the late 2010s). Regarding the study in general: An earlier analysis of roughly 630 of the donors reported roughly 300 Gb of sequence data and 117 million unique TCR beta sequences from about 180 million T cells. Donor age, sex, ethnicity and CMV serostatus were collected together with the repertoire data. An early release that covered around 590 HLA-typed donors contained approximately 300 gigabases of sequencing data and roughly 84 million unique TCR sequences. The study aimed to test whether signatures of past pathogen exposure could be identified by cataloging public T cell receptors. A later genetic analysis took genome-wide SNP genotypes for about 55% of the roughly 700 donors and used that subset as a discovery cohort. The T cell repertoires of roughly 660 subjects were profiled by immunosequencing and related to cytomegalovirus serostatus. In a later analysis, previously published TCR beta repertoires from roughly 710 donors were re-analyzed and high-resolution HLA genotyping was added so that TCR occurrence patterns could be studied. In an earlier analysis of around 540 of the donors, high-throughput TCR beta sequencing was used to judge whether each TCR beta V gene segment behaved as functional or pseudogenic. Every repertoire in the discovery cohort had been generated on one and the same sequencing platform. A separate validation cohort of approximately 120 different subjects was used in addition to the 666-subject first cohort. Rather than using new phenotypic data, the later analysis identified candidate immune exposures from TCR beta sequences and from how often those sequences occurred across donors. High-throughput TCR immunosequencing, statistical association of individual TCRs with disease status, and machine learning were combined to predict cytomegalovirus infection status. The number of donors typed differed by locus, with roughly 620-640 for A, B, C, DRB1 and DQB1, 522 for DQA1, approximately 580 for DPA1, and 400 to 490 for DPB1. Among 300 to 500 genotyped donors of the cohort, an average of approximately 200,000 unique TCR beta nucleotide sequences was sequenced per donor, of which 15% to 20% were non-productive. HLA typing included class I and class II loci at four-digit resolution. The genetic ancestry cluster associated with self-reported Caucasian donors included 81% of the 398 genotyped donors. About five DR-DQ haplotypes were handled as single units for association and clustering because linkage in the cohort was strong.

Library preparation employed the immunoSEQ multiplex PCR assay. The multiplex PCR relied on a mix of 60 forward primers for TCR Vbeta segments and 13 reverse primers for TCR Jbeta segments. The CDR3 region of rearranged TCR beta genes was amplified from genomic DNA with a multiplex PCR assay. The amplified TCR beta libraries were sequenced on the Illumina HiSeq System as 87-base-pair reads. Per the original workflow: Across the 600 to 700 repertoires, a later analysis counted about 81 million unique TCR beta chains, around 11 million of which were shared by at least two donors. A nearest-neighbor algorithm error-corrected the raw reads and collapsed the reads into unique sequences, merging closely related sequences to remove PCR and sequencing errors. To assign V, D and J gene segments, CDR3 sequences were aligned to IMGT reference sequences. For a sequence to be retained, a match of at least six nucleotides was required to both a V gene segment and a J gene segment. A rearrangement counted as productive if the CDR3 had no stop codons and remained in frame with V and J, and every other rearrangement counted as non-productive. Following IMGT convention, CDR3 was defined as the stretch from the second conserved V-encoded cysteine to the conserved J-encoded phenylalanine. Sequences without an unambiguous match to a single V gene segment were excluded from the earlier analysis of 500 to 700 of the donors. An earlier analysis of approximately 590 of the donors called V segments functional above 56.7% productive rearrangements and segregating when the between-donor standard deviation exceeded 5%. A statistical classification framework was developed to diagnose cytomegalovirus status using the catalog of TCR beta chain sequences. In a later analysis, TCR nucleotide sequences were compared against IMGT/GENE-DB human TR gene sequences so that V and J genes could be assigned. A later analysis assigned CDR3 sequences and most-parsimonious VDJ recombination scenarios with the TCRdist pipeline. In a later analysis, each TCR beta chain was defined by its CDR3 amino acid sequence together with its V-gene family, and reads lacking a unique V-gene family were excluded. To address suspected cross-contamination and a sequencing artifact, a later analysis removed under 600 highly shared, low-generation-probability nucleotide sequences. In a later analysis, a clonal expansion index for each public chain was calculated from normalized within-repertoire ranks of inferred template counts. In a later analysis, generation probabilities were computed using a VDJ recombination model fitted to out-of-frame rearrangements, and the results were checked against IGoR. Hypergeometric tests were used in a later analysis to score TCR-TCR, TCR-HLA and TCR-CMV co-occurrence, with a repertoire-size bias correction applied to the TCR pairs. A later analysis estimated false discovery rates by permuting HLA or CMV assignments 20 times. In a later analysis, co-occurring TCRs were grouped using DBSCAN, with TCRdist sequence similarity added in when clustering inside HLA-allele-positive subsets. Repertoires with fewer than 30,000 or more than 120,000 public chains were left out of co-occurrence clustering, as were roughly five repertoires with anomalous nucleotide sharing. This immuneACCESS table, as held by TCRdb, lists in-frame sequences with V and J called but not all clones. Of the missing ones, under half trace to an unresolved V gene in checked studies; the others have no known cause. The V and J calls and clone size come from that table; D and trimming were worked out from the DNA. Counted in this sample were about 150,000 clones; less than 85% of them appeared once. The top ten clones comprise 2% to 2.5% of the sample.

CDR1 and CDR2, looked up from the germline V gene (reference sequence), are MNHEY and SMNVEV. The cysteine opens and the phenylalanine closes a CDR3 of 14 amino acids. Solely the CDR3 DNA is kept, with 42 bases framed from the first base. V lost 5 bases and J lost 4 bases, and the count of bases not matched to a germline gene is 5. Turning to this clone: Its antigen is unknown. No clone much larger than this one lies a single base away; base qualities are absent.

The cohort comprised some 730 healthy bone marrow donors. At the time of sampling, every cohort member was nominally healthy, though immune exposures that went unrecorded were likely present. The donor tested CMV seropositive and was one of the 289 seropositive cohort members. Every donor gave a peripheral blood sample, and the peripheral blood mononuclear cells from that sample were used for TCR beta sequencing. Genomic DNA extraction from the blood cell samples was performed with the Qiagen DNeasy Blood Extraction Kit. Findings and caveats that apply to the study as a whole: Presence/absence analyses assumed roughly uniform sequencing depth across donors, an assumption that may not hold. The study listed approximately 160 TCR beta chains as associated with cytomegalovirus. In this cohort, only TCR beta chains were sequenced, and detectable features were limited by the absence of alpha or paired-chain data. A further reported finding was that TCR beta sequences accurately predicted the HLA-A and HLA-B alleles for most subjects in the first cohort. In a later analysis, TCR association rates were found to vary across HLA loci, with the most associated TCRs seen for DRB1 alleles and the fewest for HLA-C alleles. A later analysis found that most CMV-associated TCR beta chains appeared HLA-restricted, with HLA associations seemingly driven largely by CMV exposure. The 87-base-pair reads could not distinguish some IMGT-functional V segments, including TRBV6-2 and TRBV6-3, so those segments were excluded. The only immune exposure information available for the cohort was CMV serostatus. Broadly in line with IMGT annotations, most TCR beta V segments showed up in productive rearrangements about 87% or about 30% of the time in an earlier analysis of around 550 of the donors. In a later analysis, HLA-associated TCR beta chains showed more clonal expansion and lower generation probabilities than non-associated chains that were equally common. Because HLA typing was unavailable for some donors at each locus, only the typed subset was used in association tests. A cluster of highly shared sequence variants was judged likely to be a technical artifact of the sequencing pipeline. The authors suggested that the approach could potentially be generalized to other disease states and immunological phenotypes. Linkage disequilibrium might explain the correlated functional status among segregating V segments, but an unknown experimental factor could not be excluded. At a false discovery rate of 0.05, a later analysis linked some 17,000 TCR beta sequences to specific HLA alleles. Across donors, most TCR sequences were observed very rarely, whereas some public TCRs were present in many individuals. Three of the identified cytomegalovirus-associated TCR beta chains were confirmed in vitro to be specific for cytomegalovirus antigens. The earlier analysis of 450 to 700 of the donors excluded some 16 rarely observed V segments, including chromosome 9 orphons, because counts were too low. Cytomegalovirus status was reported to be diagnosed by the classifier with high specificity and sensitivity in both the original and validation cohorts. Compared with the roughly 710-donor mean, donors in an Asian-associated ancestry cluster had fewer N-insertions in productive TCRs, according to a later genetic analysis. Several of the top co-occurrence clusters appeared to be linked to parvovirus B19, influenza, CMV and Epstein-Barr virus, according to a later analysis. In a later genetic analysis, a missense DCLRE1C variant was associated with V-gene and J-gene trimming of TCR beta chains, and the association was replicated in an independent cohort. When HLA alleles, especially DR and DQ, strongly co-occurred, attributing TCR associations to individual alleles was difficult.

This sequence originates from a woman aged 55-75 years in good health and CMV-seropositive. Rearrangement joined TRBV27 to TRBJ2-1; TRBD1 lines up with 7 middle nucleotides. Sequenced sample: PBMCs. The DNA sequence is given as TGTGCCAGCAGTGCCCGGGACAGATACAATGAGCAGTTCTTC. Translation gives CASSARDRYNEQFF.